The 6 T cell receptor beta chains presented below share a single source sample, sequenced in a study of blood T cell repertoires in COVID-19. This table comes from immunoSEQ multiplex PCR, and its TCRdb copy is limited to in-frame clones, with some not included. The sample carries 150,000 to 250,000 clones, less than 95% recorded once. The source material was peripheral blood. All receptors derive from a man under 40 with COVID-19, enrolled during active disease.

This chain joins TRBV7-9 and TRBJ2-3, with 11 nucleotides matching TRBD1. The CDR3 loop spans 15 amino acids. V lost 5 bases, J lost 9 bases, and 10 bases stayed unmatched. The V gene's germline CDR1 is SEHNR and CDR2 FQNEAQ (reference sequence). The CDR3 sequence is CASSPPGTGGGTQYF. The CDR3, as DNA: TGTGCCAGCAGCCCCCCCGGGACAGGGGGAGGAACGCAGTATTTT.

The chain recombines TRBV19 with TRBJ1-2; TRBD1 is a possible D gene (5 bases). The V and J ends lost 6 bases and 7 bases respectively, with 15 bases between them. The germline V gene has CDR1 LNHDA and CDR2 SQIVND (reference sequence). CDR3 size: 13 residues. CDR3 amino acids: CASSITGLGGYTF. CDR3 in DNA: TGTGCCAGTAGCATTACAGGATTGGGTGGCTACACCTTC. The whole variable domain, remainder taken from reference TRBV19 and TRBJ1-2, is DGGITQSPKYLFRKEGQNVTLSCEQNLNHDAMYWYRQDPGQGLRLIYYSQIVNDFQKGDIAEGYSVSREKKESFPLTVTSAQKNPTAFYLCASSITGLGGYTFGSGTRLTVV.

Here the CDR3 DNA reads TGTGCCAGCAGCAGGACAGTAAGGGAAGGCTACACCTTC. It translates to CASSRTVREGYTF. This chain uses TRBV12-3 or TRBV12-4 with TRBJ1-2, with D possibly matching TRBD1 (6 bases). The CDR3 length is 13 residues. Trimming pared 6 bases from V and 8 bases from J, leaving 16 bases between.

J is TRBJ1-6 and V is TRBV6-5; D remains unclear. Germline CDR1 and CDR2: MNHEY and SVGAGI. The CDR3 is made up of 16 amino acids. The V end was cut by 0 bases, the J end by 14 bases, with 20 bases between. The CDR3 nucleotides are TGTGCCAGCAGTTACTCGTATGAGGGTATTCAATTCACCCTCCACTTT. This codes for CASSYSYEGIQFTLHF.

The J gene is TRBJ1-2, the V gene TRBV5-6, with D hard to call. The germline V gene encodes CDR1 SGHDT and CDR2 YYEEEE. The germline V and J ends were trimmed by 0 bases and 8 bases, with 8 bases remaining between them. CDR3 size: 12 residues. The CDR3 bases are TGTGCCAGCAGCTTGGATAAGGAGGGCTACACCTTC. Its protein product is CASSLDKEGYTF.

The chain links TRBV6-5 to TRBJ1-5, with 9 nucleotides matching TRBD1. Germline V gene lookup returns CDR1 MNHEY and CDR2 SVGAGI. The CDR3 contains 14 residues. The junction had 6 bases not matched to a gene; V was cut back by 5 bases and J by 7 bases. DNA of the CDR3: TGTGCCAGCAGTAGGGGACAGGGTGCGCAGCCCCAGCATTTT. This translates into CASSRGQGAQPQHF.